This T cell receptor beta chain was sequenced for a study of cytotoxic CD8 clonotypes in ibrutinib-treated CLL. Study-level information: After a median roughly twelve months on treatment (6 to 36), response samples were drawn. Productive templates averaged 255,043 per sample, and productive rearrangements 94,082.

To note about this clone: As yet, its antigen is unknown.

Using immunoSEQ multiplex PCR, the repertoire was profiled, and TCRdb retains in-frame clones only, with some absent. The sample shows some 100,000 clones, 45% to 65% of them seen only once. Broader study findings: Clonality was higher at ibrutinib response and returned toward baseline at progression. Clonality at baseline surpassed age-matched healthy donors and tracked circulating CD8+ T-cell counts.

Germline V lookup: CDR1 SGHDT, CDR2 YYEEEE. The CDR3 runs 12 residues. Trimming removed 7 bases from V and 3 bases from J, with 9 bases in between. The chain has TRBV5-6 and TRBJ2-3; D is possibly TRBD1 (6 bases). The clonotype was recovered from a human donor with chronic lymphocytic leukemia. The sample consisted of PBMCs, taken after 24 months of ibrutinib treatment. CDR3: CASRTVTDTQYF. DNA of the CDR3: TGTGCCAGCCGGACAGTGACAGATACGCAGTATTTT. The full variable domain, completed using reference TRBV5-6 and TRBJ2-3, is DAGVTQSPTHLIKTRGQQVTLRCSPKSGHDTVSWYQQALGQGPQFIFQYYEEEERQRGNFPDRFSGHQFPNYSSELNVNALLLGDSALYLCASRTVTDTQYFGPGTRLTVL.